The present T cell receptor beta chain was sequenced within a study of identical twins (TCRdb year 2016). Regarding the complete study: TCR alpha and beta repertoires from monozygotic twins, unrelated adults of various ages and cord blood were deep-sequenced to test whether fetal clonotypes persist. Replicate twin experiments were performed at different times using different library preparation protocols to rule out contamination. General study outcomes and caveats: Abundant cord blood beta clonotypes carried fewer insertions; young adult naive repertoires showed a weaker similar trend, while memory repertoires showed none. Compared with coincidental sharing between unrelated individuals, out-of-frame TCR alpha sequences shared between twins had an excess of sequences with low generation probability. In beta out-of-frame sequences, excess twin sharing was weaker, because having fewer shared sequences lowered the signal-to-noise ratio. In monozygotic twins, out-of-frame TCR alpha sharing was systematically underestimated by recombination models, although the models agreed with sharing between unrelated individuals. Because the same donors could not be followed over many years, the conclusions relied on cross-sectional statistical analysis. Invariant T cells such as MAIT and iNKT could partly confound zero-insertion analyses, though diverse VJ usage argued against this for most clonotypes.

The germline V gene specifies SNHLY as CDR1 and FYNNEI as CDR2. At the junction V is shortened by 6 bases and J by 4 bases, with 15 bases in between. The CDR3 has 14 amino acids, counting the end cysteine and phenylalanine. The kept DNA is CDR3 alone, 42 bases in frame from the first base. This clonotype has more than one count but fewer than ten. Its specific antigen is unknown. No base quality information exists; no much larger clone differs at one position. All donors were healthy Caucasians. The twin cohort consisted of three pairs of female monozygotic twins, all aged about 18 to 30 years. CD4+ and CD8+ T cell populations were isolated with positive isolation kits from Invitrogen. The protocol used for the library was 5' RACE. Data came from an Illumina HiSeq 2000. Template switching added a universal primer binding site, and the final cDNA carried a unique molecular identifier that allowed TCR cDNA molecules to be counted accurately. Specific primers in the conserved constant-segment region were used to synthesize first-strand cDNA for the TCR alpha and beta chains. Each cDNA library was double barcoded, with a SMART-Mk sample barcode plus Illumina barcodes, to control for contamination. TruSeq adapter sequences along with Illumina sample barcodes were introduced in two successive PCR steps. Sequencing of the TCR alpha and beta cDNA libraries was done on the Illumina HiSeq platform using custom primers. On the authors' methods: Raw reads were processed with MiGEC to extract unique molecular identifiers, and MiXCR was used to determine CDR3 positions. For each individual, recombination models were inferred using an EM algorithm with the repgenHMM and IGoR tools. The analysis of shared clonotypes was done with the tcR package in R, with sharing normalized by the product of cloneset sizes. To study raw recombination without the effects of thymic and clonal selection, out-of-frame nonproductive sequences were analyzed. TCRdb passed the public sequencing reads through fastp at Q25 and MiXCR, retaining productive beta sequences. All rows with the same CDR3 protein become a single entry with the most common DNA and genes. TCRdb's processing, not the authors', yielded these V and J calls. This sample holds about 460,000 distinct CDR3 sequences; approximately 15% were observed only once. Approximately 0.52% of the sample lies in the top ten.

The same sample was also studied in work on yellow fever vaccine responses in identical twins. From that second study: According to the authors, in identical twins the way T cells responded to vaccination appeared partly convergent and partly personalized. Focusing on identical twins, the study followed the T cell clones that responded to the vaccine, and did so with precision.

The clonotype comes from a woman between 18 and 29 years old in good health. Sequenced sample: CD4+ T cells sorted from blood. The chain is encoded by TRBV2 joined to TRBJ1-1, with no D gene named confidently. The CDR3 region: CASSSEWGGTEAFF. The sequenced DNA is TGTGCCAGCAGCTCCGAGTGGGGAGGCACTGAAGCTTTCTTT.